The 26 T cell receptor beta chains given below trace back to one sample, sequenced in a study of response to subunit inactivated influenza vaccine. TCRdb fed the RT-PCR reads into MiXCR, producing one record per CDR3 protein. There are roughly 760,000 distinct CDR3 sequences in the sample; around 21% occur only once, and roughly a tenth lies in the top ten. Here the sequenced sample was PBMCs from blood, taken about 5 days after vaccination. All receptors derive from a man aged 45 to 65 who received an inactivated influenza vaccine.

In this sample, this clonotype turned up a few times. The gene calls are TRBV29-1 and TRBJ2-1, with D possibly matching TRBD1 (6 bases). Trimming cost V 6 bases and J 7 bases, with 19 bases left between them. This CDR3 spans 14 amino acids. Germline CDR1 is SQVTM and CDR2 is ANQGSEA. The chain's CDR3 is CSVEDRDNLNEQFF. The CDR3 coding sequence is TGCAGCGTGGAGGACCGGGACAACCTAAATGAGCAGTTCTTC.

This clonotype was detected a few times. Here the CDR3 reads CASSYSFGQGFNEQYF. In nucleotides, the CDR3 is TGTGCCAGCAGTTACTCTTTTGGACAGGGGTTCAACGAGCAGTACTTC. The rearrangement joins TRBV6-2 or TRBV6-3 to TRBJ2-7; 9 positions match TRBD1. Per germline, CDR1 MNHEY and CDR2 SVGEGT. The V gene end was trimmed by 0 bases and the J gene end by 5 bases; junction bases not matched to a gene: 8. This CDR3 has 16 residues.

This clonotype appeared a single time. V usage is TRBV9 and J usage is TRBJ2-3; the D gene is possibly TRBD1 (5 bases). The germline CDR1 and CDR2 sequences are SGDLS and YYNGEE. The CDR3 runs to 15 residues. Trimming took off 0 bases at V and 4 bases at J, with 12 bases between the two ends. CDR3 sequence reads: CASSVDAGPADTQYF. CDR3 nucleotide sequence: TGTGCCAGCAGCGTAGATGCAGGGCCCGCAGATACGCAGTATTTT.

This clonotype has a handful of counts. J is TRBJ1-2 and V is TRBV5-8, with 9 nucleotides matching TRBD1. The CDR3 runs to 15 residues. V shed 5 bases, J shed 4 bases, and the junction held 9 bases outside the gene matches. Germline lookup yields CDR1 SGHTS and CDR2 YDEGEE. DNA for the CDR3: TGTGCCAGCAGTCAGGTGCCACAGGGGGCCTATGGCTACACCTTC. Protein product: CASSQVPQGAYGYTF.

The V call is TRBV11-2, the J call TRBJ2-7; 9 positions match TRBD1. CDR1 and CDR2 (germline): SGHAT, FQNNGV. Germline trimming cut 0 bases from V and 5 bases from J; bases unmatched to any gene: 8. The CDR3 is 16 residues long. CDR3 residues: CASSLDGTGNFDEQYF. The CDR3, as DNA: TGTGCCAGCAGCTTAGACGGGACAGGGAACTTTGACGAGCAGTACTTC.

In nucleotides, the CDR3 is TGTGCCAGCAGCTTAGGAGACGCCCTCTCCTACGAGCAGTACTTC. Translated: CASSLGDALSYEQYF. The V call is TRBV5-5, the J call TRBJ2-7; D is undetermined. V lost 2 bases and J lost 0, with 12 bases in between. Germline CDR1 reads SGHKS; CDR2 reads YYEKEE (reference sequence). The CDR3 runs to 15 residues.

The sample holds a few counts of this clonotype. This chain links TRBV20-1 with TRBJ2-7; no clear D gene. Per germline, CDR1 DFQATT and CDR2 SNEGSKA (reference sequence). The length of the CDR3 is 11 residues. V was clipped by 2 bases and J by 3 bases, with 5 bases between them. CDR3 protein: CSARLVYEQYF. DNA of the CDR3: TGCAGTGCTAGACTAGTCTACGAGCAGTACTTC.

This clonotype was observed a few times. The chain recombines TRBV29-1 with TRBJ1-5; D perhaps matches TRBD1 (6 bases). Germline-derived CDR1 and CDR2 are SQVTM and ANQGSEA. V was pared by 6 bases and J by 4 bases, with 16 bases between. The CDR3 covers 14 residues. CDR3 protein: CSVKTGTSNQPQHF. As DNA, the CDR3 is TGCAGCGTGAAAACCGGGACATCAAATCAGCCCCAGCATTTT. The complete variable domain, with remaining parts taken from reference TRBV29-1 and TRBJ1-5, reads SAVISQKPSRDICQRGTSLTIQCQVDSQVTMMFWYRQQPGQSLTLIATANQGSEATYESGFVIDKFPISRPNLTFSTLTVSNMSPEDSSIYLCSVKTGTSNQPQHFGDGTRLSIL.

The chain joins TRBV20-1 to TRBJ1-1; no clear D gene. CDR1 is DFQATT and CDR2 is SNEGSKA in the germline V gene (reference sequence). The CDR3 has 14 residues. The V end lost 2 bases, the J end lost 3 bases, and 13 bases lay between the germline ends. CDR3 protein: CSARTDGSYTEAFF. In DNA form, the CDR3 reads TGCAGTGCTAGAACGGACGGTTCCTACACTGAAGCTTTCTTT.

V is TRBV6-2 or TRBV6-3 and J is TRBJ2-7; 9 nucleotides align to TRBD1. The CDR3 has 15 residues. V was clipped by 0 bases and J by 9 bases; unmatched bases: 9. The germline V gene has CDR1 MNHEY and CDR2 SVGEGT. The CDR3 loop is CASSYSGTGPDRQYF. The DNA for the CDR3 is TGTGCCAGCAGTTACTCAGGGACAGGGCCCGATCGGCAGTACTTC.

The gene calls are TRBV9 and TRBJ2-2; perhaps TRBD2 as D (7 bases). The CDR3 runs to 17 residues. The V gene's germline CDR1 is SGDLS and CDR2 YYNGEE. The germline V and J ends were trimmed by 2 bases and 0 bases, with 14 bases remaining between them. CDR3 loop: CASSVGGPGANTGELFF. The CDR3 DNA reads TGTGCCAGCAGCGTCGGGGGGCCGGGAGCGAACACCGGGGAGCTGTTTTTT.

This clonotype was counted only a few times. J is TRBJ1-1 and V is TRBV29-1; possibly TRBD1 for D (6 bases). Trimming took off 6 bases at V and 1 base at J, with 18 bases between the two ends. The CDR3 loop spans 15 amino acids. Germline CDR1 is SQVTM and CDR2 is ANQGSEA. The chain's CDR3 is CSVQTGAVANTEAFF. The CDR3 nucleotides read TGCAGCGTCCAGACGGGGGCGGTAGCGAACACTGAAGCTTTCTTT.

The V gene is TRBV20-1, the J gene TRBJ2-2, with 9 bases matching TRBD2. The germline V gene encodes CDR1 DFQATT and CDR2 SNEGSKA (reference sequence). V shed 5 bases and J 0 bases; nucleotides not matched to a gene: 4. The CDR3 has 15 residues. CDR3 DNA sequence: TGCAGTGCTTTTAGCGGGGGCACGAACACCGGGGAGCTGTTTTTT. The encoded protein is CSAFSGGTNTGELFF.

This chain connects TRBV5-1 to TRBJ2-7; 8 bases match TRBD1. Germline V gives CDR1 SGHRS, CDR2 YFSETQ. This CDR3 has 15 residues. The trim removed 4 bases at V and 3 bases at J, leaving 9 bases unmatched. This CDR3 reads CASSIRQGQSYEQYF. The CDR3 DNA sequence: TGCGCCAGCAGCATAAGACAGGGGCAGAGCTACGAGCAGTACTTC.

This clonotype came up a few times. The J gene is TRBJ2-1, the V gene TRBV7-3; D might be TRBD2 (7 bases). V was trimmed by 2 bases and J by 8 bases, leaving 16 bases between them. Germline V gene data show CDR1 as SGHTA and CDR2 as FQGTGA. This CDR3 has 15 amino acids. The CDR3 DNA follows: TGTGCCAGCAGCTTATGGGGAGGGGGGAGAGATGAGCAGTTCTTC. Protein: CASSLWGGGRDEQFF.

This clonotype was seen a few times. The genes are TRBV4-2 and TRBJ2-1; 8 bases map to TRBD2. The V and J ends lost 4 bases and 6 bases, in that order; junction bases with no gene match: 8. The CDR3 length is 15 residues. CDR1 is LGHNA, CDR2 YNFKEQ, per germline. This CDR3 reads CASSPFSGTSNEQFF. For the CDR3, the DNA is TGTGCCAGCAGCCCCTTTAGCGGGACTAGCAATGAGCAGTTCTTC.

V gene TRBV4-1 combines with J gene TRBJ2-2, with D unclear. The CDR3 loop spans 14 amino acids. Trimming cost V 4 bases and J 7 bases, with 13 bases left between them. Germline assignment: CDR1 MGHRA and CDR2 YSYEKL. CDR3 protein: CASSLPRSGGELFF. The CDR3 nucleotides are TGCGCCAGCAGCCTCCCCCGAAGTGGCGGGGAGCTGTTTTTT.

This clonotype was detected a few times. The rearrangement uses TRBV7-2 and TRBJ2-7; 11 bases align to TRBD2. The CDR3 is 14 residues long. Germline V lookup: CDR1 SGHTA, CDR2 FQGNSA. The ends lost 3 bases at V and 4 bases at J; junction bases unmatched: 2. The CDR3: CASSFSGGGYEQYF. In DNA, the CDR3 is TGTGCCAGCAGCTTTAGCGGGGGGGGATACGAGCAGTACTTC.

This chain links TRBV7-9 with TRBJ1-4; D remains ambiguous. This CDR3 comprises 16 residues. Germline CDR1 SEHNR, CDR2 FQNEAQ (reference sequence). V lost 5 bases and J 7 bases, leaving 20 bases between the germline ends. The CDR3 here is CASSPARLSAIEKLFF. The CDR3, as DNA: TGTGCCAGCAGCCCAGCTAGGCTGAGTGCGATTGAAAAACTGTTTTTT.

The CDR3 protein is CASSYRQGALYNEQFF. The CDR3, as DNA: TGTGCCAGCAGCTATAGACAGGGGGCTCTCTACAATGAGCAGTTCTTC. This sequence joins TRBV5-6 and TRBJ2-1; 10 positions agree with TRBD1. The J segment lost 3 bases and the V segment lost 3 bases, leaving 6 bases of the junction unmatched. The germline CDR1 and CDR2 sequences are SGHDT and YYEEEE. The CDR3 has 16 residues.

In this sample, this clonotype turned up many times. The gene calls are TRBV12-3 or TRBV12-4 and TRBJ2-3; D possibly corresponds to TRBD2 (5 bases). Trimming pared 3 bases from V and 1 base from J, leaving 8 bases between. The CDR3 runs 14 residues. The CDR3 DNA reads TGTGCCAGCAGTTTTACCGGGGGCACAGATACGCAGTATTTT. Translated, it gives CASSFTGGTDTQYF.

This clonotype occurred a few times. V gene TRBV20-1 combines with J gene TRBJ2-4; no definite D call. With 6 bases removed from V and 9 bases from J, the gap between germline ends came to 9 bases. Germline CDR1 DFQATT, CDR2 SNEGSKA (reference sequence). The CDR3 consists of 10 residues. For the CDR3, the DNA is TGCAGTGCCGCTTGGGGCATTCAGTACTTC. Translated: CSAAWGIQYF.

The rearrangement uses TRBV5-1 and TRBJ2-2, with TRBD1 as a possible D gene (6 bases). CDR1 and CDR2 (germline): SGHRS, YFSETQ. The length of the CDR3 is 16 residues. V was pared by 3 bases and J by 1 base, with 13 bases between. CDR3 loop: CASSWPQQGNTGELFF. The CDR3 DNA is TGCGCCAGCAGCTGGCCTCAACAGGGGAACACCGGGGAGCTGTTTTTT. Combining the CDR3 with reference TRBV5-1 and TRBJ2-2 gives the whole variable domain KAGVTQTPRYLIKTRGQQVTLSCSPISGHRSVSWYQQTPGQGLQFLFEYFSETQRNKGNFPGRFSGRQFSNSRSEMNVSTLELGDSALYLCASSWPQQGNTGELFFGEGSRLTVL.

There are a few counts of this clonotype. The gene calls are TRBV29-1 and TRBJ2-7, with a tentative D call TRBD1 (6 bases). CDR3 size: 13 residues. Germline CDR1 is SQVTM and CDR2 is ANQGSEA. V dropped 2 bases and J dropped 4 bases, with 12 bases sitting between them. CDR3 sequence reads: CSVEMGHGYEQYF. CDR3 DNA sequence: TGCAGCGTTGAAATGGGACACGGATACGAGCAGTACTTC.

CDR3 sequence: CASSLWSGGRGETQYF. DNA for the CDR3: TGTGCCAGCAGCTTATGGTCCGGCGGGAGGGGTGAGACCCAGTACTTC. The chain joins TRBV7-2 to TRBJ2-5; 9 bases are shared with TRBD2. V was clipped by 2 bases and J by 5 bases; unmatched bases: 9. The length of the CDR3 is 16 residues. Germline assignment: CDR1 SGHTA and CDR2 FQGNSA.

Remarks on this clonotype: The junction and the germline gene differ at one end; a read error may be behind it. The chain combines TRBV7-9 with TRBJ2-1; 11 nucleotides match TRBD2. This CDR3 is built from 17 residues. Germline loops: CDR1 SEHNR, CDR2 FQNEAQ (reference sequence). CDR3 nucleotides: TGTGCAAGCAGCTCGATTCCACTAGCGGGGGAGTACAATGAGCAGTTCTTC. It translates to CASSSIPLAGEYNEQFF.